Below are 21 T cell receptor beta chains sequenced from a single sample in a study of blood T cell repertoires in COVID-19. Using immunoSEQ multiplex PCR, the repertoire was profiled, and TCRdb retains in-frame clones only, with some absent. The table records roughly 140,000 clones, more than 75% of them present only once. Sequencing was done on a sample of peripheral blood. Receptor source: a woman aged 55-75 years with COVID-19, enrolled during active disease.

This clone appeared once. This chain uses TRBV7-3 with TRBJ2-3, with TRBD1 identical over 8 bases. The V gene end was trimmed by 3 bases and the J gene end by 3 bases; junction bases not matched to a gene: 8. Germline V gene lookup returns CDR1 SGHTA and CDR2 FQGTGA. The CDR3 extends over 16 amino acids. In nucleotides, the CDR3 is TGTGCCAGCAGCTTTGCCGGACAGGGAAGAACAGATACGCAGTATTTT. It is translated as CASSFAGQGRTDTQYF.

V and J are TRBV4-2 and TRBJ2-1, with 14 positions matching TRBD2. Per germline, CDR1 LGHNA and CDR2 YNFKEQ. V lost 0 bases to trimming and J lost 7 bases; unmatched junction nucleotides: 5. The CDR3 spans 17 residues. CDR3 in DNA: TGTGCCAGCAGCCAAGATCCCGGGACTAGCGGGAGAAATGAGCAGTTCTTC. Translating it yields CASSQDPGTSGRNEQFF.

This sequence joins TRBV6-5 and TRBJ1-4, with D hard to call. The germline V gene encodes CDR1 MNHEY and CDR2 SVGAGI. Trimming removed 6 bases at V and 5 bases at J, with 7 bases between. This CDR3 has 12 residues. CDR3 residues: CASSRRNEKLFF. For the CDR3, the DNA is TGTGCCAGCAGCAGGAGGAATGAAAAACTGTTTTTT.

This rearrangement joins TRBV3-1 (or the pseudogene TRBV3-2) to TRBJ1-1; D not resolved. The germline CDR1 and CDR2 sequences are LGHDT and YNNKEL (reference sequence). CDR3 length: 11 residues. Trimming removed 3 bases from V and 4 bases from J, with 3 bases in between. In DNA, the CDR3 is TGTGCCAGCAGCCATATCACTGAAGCTTTCTTT. It translates to CASSHITEAFF.

This chain joins TRBV5-1 and TRBJ1-2; D perhaps matches TRBD1 (6 bases). The germline V gene has CDR1 SGHRS and CDR2 YFSETQ. V lost 0 bases to trimming and J lost 8 bases, with 14 bases between them. This CDR3 has 14 residues. The CDR3 nucleotides read TGCGCCAGCAGCTTGGCGGGGGGACAAGAAGGCTACACCTTC. The encoded protein is CASSLAGGQEGYTF.

The J gene is TRBJ1-5, the V gene TRBV14; D not certain. Trimming cost V 3 bases and J 2 bases, with 8 bases left between them. The CDR3 length is 14 residues. Germline CDR1 is SGHDN and CDR2 is FVKESK. The chain's CDR3 is CASSQFGGNQPQHF. The CDR3 DNA reads as TGTGCCAGCAGCCAGTTCGGGGGCAATCAGCCCCAGCATTTT.

The table lists this clone with a few counts. This sequence joins TRBV5-1 and TRBJ1-5; the match to TRBD1 covers 7 bases. There are 15 residues in the CDR3. Germline trimming cut 0 bases from V and 4 bases from J; bases unmatched to any gene: 4. The germline V gene encodes CDR1 SGHRS and CDR2 YFSETQ. CDR3 bases: TGCGCCAGCAGCTTGGGGGGACAGTTGAATCAGCCCCAGCATTTT. Residues: CASSLGGQLNQPQHF.

The gene calls are TRBV15 and TRBJ1-5; D is perhaps TRBD1 (5 bases). The CDR3 loop spans 15 amino acids. Trimming shortened V by 1 base and J by 3 bases, and 10 bases separated the two germline ends. Germline loops: CDR1 LNHNV, CDR2 YYDKDF (reference sequence). CDR3 bases: TGTGCCACCAGCAGAGGACAGTTTGACAATCAGCCCCAGCATTTT. Encoded protein: CATSRGQFDNQPQHF. Using reference TRBV15 and TRBJ1-5 for the parts outside the CDR3, the full variable domain is DAMVIQNPRYQVTQFGKPVTLSCSQTLNHNVMYWYQQKSSQAPKLLFHYYDKDFNNEADTPDNFQSRRPNTSFCFLDIRSPGLGDTAMYLCATSRGQFDNQPQHFGDGTRLSIL.

The chain uses TRBV4-2 and TRBJ1-5; 7 bases map to TRBD1. The CDR3 totals 16 residues. The V segment lost 0 bases and the J segment 3 bases; nucleotides outside the gene matches: 5. Germline CDR1 LGHNA, CDR2 YNFKEQ. This CDR3 reads CASSQDEGANNQPQHF. Written as DNA, the CDR3 is TGTGCCAGCAGCCAAGATGAGGGGGCTAACAATCAGCCCCAGCATTTT.

CDR3 sequence: CASSYRGPGGYTF. In DNA form, the CDR3 reads TGTGCCAGCAGTTACAGGGGGCCCGGTGGCTACACCTTC. The gene calls are TRBV6-5 and TRBJ1-2; TRBD1 agrees at 7 bases. This CDR3 has 13 residues. Germline V gives CDR1 MNHEY, CDR2 SVGAGI. After removal of 2 bases from V and 7 bases from J, the junction contained 4 bases not matched to a gene.

The J gene is TRBJ1-5, the V gene TRBV14, with no clear D. From germline, CDR1 is SGHDN and CDR2 FVKESK. The length of the CDR3 is 13 residues. Deletions cut 0 bases from V and 9 bases from J, with 9 bases between. The CDR3 loop is CASSQDQARPQHF. The CDR3 DNA reads TGTGCCAGCAGCCAAGATCAAGCTAGGCCCCAGCATTTT.

The chain recombines TRBV5-1 with TRBJ1-3; D might be TRBD1 (6 bases). V was cut by 0 bases and J by 0 bases, with 10 bases left in between. This CDR3 has 16 amino acids. Per the germline V gene, CDR1 is SGHRS and CDR2 is YFSETQ. The CDR3 protein is CASSLAGAGSGNTIYF. In nucleotides, the CDR3 is TGCGCCAGCAGCTTGGCAGGGGCCGGCTCTGGAAACACCATATATTTT.

The CDR3 sequence is CASSDDLTESVYGYTF. Written as DNA, the CDR3 is TGTGCCAGCAGCGACGATCTGACAGAATCGGTCTATGGCTACACCTTC. The chain uses TRBV9 and TRBJ1-2; TRBD1 is a possible D gene (5 bases). V gave up 3 bases and J gave up 4 bases, with 19 bases separating them. The CDR3 spans 16 residues. Germline CDR1 SGDLS, CDR2 YYNGEE.

The V and J genes are TRBV19 and TRBJ1-2; D ambiguous. The germline V and J ends were trimmed by 6 bases and 6 bases, with 14 bases remaining between them. The CDR3 has 13 amino acids. CDR1 is LNHDA, CDR2 SQIVND, per germline (reference sequence). CDR3 DNA sequence: TGTGCCAGTAGCCTTGGAAGAGGCGATGGCTACACCTTC. Its translation: CASSLGRGDGYTF. The variable domain in full, with the rest retrieved from reference TRBV19 and TRBJ1-2, is DGGITQSPKYLFRKEGQNVTLSCEQNLNHDAMYWYRQDPGQGLRLIYYSQIVNDFQKGDIAEGYSVSREKKESFPLTVTSAQKNPTAFYLCASSLGRGDGYTFGSGTRLTVV.

The V call is TRBV6-5, the J call TRBJ1-3, with TRBD1 matching 8 bases. The J segment lost 2 bases and the V segment lost 5 bases, leaving 5 bases of the junction unmatched. This CDR3 has 15 amino acids. From germline, CDR1 is MNHEY and CDR2 SVGAGI. The CDR3 here is CASSQSGGPGNTIYF. CDR3 sequence (DNA): TGTGCCAGCAGTCAATCAGGGGGCCCTGGAAACACCATATATTTT.

V and J are TRBV5-1 and TRBJ2-5; 12 bases are a match to TRBD2. V dropped 4 bases and J dropped 5; count of bases not matched to a gene: 12. Germline lookup yields CDR1 SGHRS and CDR2 YFSETQ. This CDR3 is 17 amino acids long. The CDR3 is CASSTRLAGAGGETQYF. CDR3 sequence (DNA): TGCGCCAGCAGCACCCGACTAGCGGGGGCCGGGGGGGAGACCCAGTACTTC.

The rearrangement joins TRBV12-5 to TRBJ2-5, with 11 bases matching TRBD2. The CDR3 totals 16 residues. With 1 base clipped from V and 5 bases from J, the junction kept 6 bases outside the gene matches. Germline V lookup: CDR1 LGHNT, CDR2 FRNRAP. CDR3 nucleotides: TGTGCTAGTGGTTTGGATAGCGGGAGGGCCTGGGAGACCCAGTACTTC. Residues: CASGLDSGRAWETQYF.

The rearrangement joins TRBV6-5 to TRBJ1-1, with 7 bases identical to TRBD1. This CDR3 contains 11 residues. V dropped 4 bases and J dropped 10; count of bases not matched to a gene: 3. Germline CDR1 and CDR2: MNHEY and SVGAGI. CDR3 sequence reads: CASSSQGGAFF. The CDR3 DNA follows: TGTGCCAGCAGTTCCCAGGGGGGAGCTTTCTTT.

The chain combines TRBV7-9 with TRBJ2-4, with 7 nucleotides matching TRBD1. The V gene end was trimmed by 5 bases and the J gene end by 0 bases; junction bases not matched to a gene: 10. Germline CDR1 is SEHNR and CDR2 is FQNEAQ (reference sequence). The CDR3 is 17 amino acids. CDR3 DNA sequence: TGTGCCAGCAGCCCTTTCAGGGGGTCGGGAGCCAAAAACATTCAGTACTTC. Translation gives CASSPFRGSGAKNIQYF.

The chain uses TRBV5-4 and TRBJ1-1; TRBD1 agrees at 9 bases. The CDR3 consists of 16 residues. The trim removed 6 bases at V and 5 bases at J, leaving 14 bases unmatched. CDR1 and CDR2 (germline): SGHNT, YYREEE (reference sequence). CDR3 amino acids: CASTSSRDRVGTEAFF. CDR3 in DNA: TGTGCCAGCACCTCGTCCCGGGACAGGGTTGGAACTGAAGCTTTCTTT. The full variable domain, its missing parts supplied by reference TRBV5-4 and TRBJ1-1, is ETGVTQSPTHLIKTRGQQVTLRCSSQSGHNTVSWYQQALGQGPQFIFQYYREEENGRGNFPPRFSGLQFPNYSSELNVNALELDDSALYLCASTSSRDRVGTEAFFGQGTRLTVV.

This chain joins TRBV18 and TRBJ1-5; TRBD1 might be the D (5 bases). The V end lost 5 bases, the J end lost 4 bases, and 21 bases lay between the germline ends. Germline lookup yields CDR1 KGHSH and CDR2 LQKENI. This CDR3 is 17 amino acids long. This CDR3 reads CASSSPGRGRLNQPQHF. CDR3 coding DNA: TGTGCCAGCTCATCCCCAGGCCGGGGGAGACTAAATCAGCCCCAGCATTTT.